This T cell receptor (beta chain) was identified during a study of OX40 agonist ivuxolimab in advanced cancers. Some background on the complete study: Ivuxolimab was a fully human IgG2 agonistic monoclonal antibody targeting the costimulatory receptor OX40 (CD134). Intravenous ivuxolimab was administered to patients every 2 weeks at six dose levels: 0.01, 0.1, 0.3, 1.5, 3 and 10 mg/kg. Of the 50 or so patients in dose escalation, about 20 had hepatocellular carcinoma, roughly 15 had melanoma, 9 had renal cell carcinoma and 9 had head and neck cancer. A male proportion of approximately 83% and a mean age of around 60 years, ranging from 23 to 79, were recorded for the dose-escalation cohort. Prior anti-PD-1, anti-PD-L1 or anti-CTLA-4 therapy was permitted, and roughly two fifths of dose-escalation patients had received checkpoint inhibitors. Partial responses occurred in three dose-escalation patients: two with cutaneous melanoma and one with hepatocellular carcinoma. Peripheral TCRbeta sequencing was intended to test whether TCR sequence diversity was altered and clonal T-cell expansion was caused by ivuxolimab. The paper describes the monotherapy dose-escalation part (N = 52 patients) of the phase I trial of ivuxolimab. Results and caveats for the whole study, not just this receptor: In the 0.1-3.0 mg/kg groups, partial responders were among the patients with the lowest normalized peripheral clonal expansion, particularly in CD8+ T cells. The antigen specificity of the clonally expanded peripheral T cells was not determined. Low levels of normalized T-cell clonal expansion were also seen in some patients who did not respond. After ivuxolimab, CD8+ T cells had more expanded clones than CD4+ T cells on average. At doses of 0.1 to 3.0 mg/kg, clonal expansion of both CD4+ and CD8+ blood T cells was observed from baseline to week 6.

Patients with autoimmune disease history or receiving systemic immunosuppression were excluded from the trial. Peripheral blood for TCR sequencing was collected from all dose cohorts at baseline, on cycle 4 day 1, and on cycle 7 day 1. Samples came from an open-label, multicenter, first-in-human phase I dose-escalation trial of ivuxolimab. Adults with locally advanced or metastatic head and neck squamous cell, hepatocellular, melanoma or renal cell carcinoma were enrolled in the trial. CD4+ and CD8+ T cells were sorted separately from peripheral blood before TCR sequencing. To sequence the TCRbeta CDR3 region, genomic DNA was isolated from the sorted cells. The immunoSEQ Assay was used for sequencing of TCRbeta CDR3 regions. In its TCRdb copy, this immuneACCESS table keeps in-frame sequences only and misses some clones. Where compared with another copy, unresolved V genes explain less than half of these, and the others have no known cause. The sample table records about 72,000 clones; about 90% of these occur just once. Less than 6% of the sample is held by the ten biggest clonotypes.

Remarks on this clone: The antigen this receptor binds is unknown. No base quality information exists; no much larger clone differs at one position.

Trimming takes 4 bases from V and 8 bases from J, and the germline ends sit 12 bases apart. Spanning cysteine to phenylalanine, the CDR3 consists of 13 amino acids. Only the CDR3 DNA stays, 39 bases, in frame from base 1. The germline V gene sets CDR1 to SGDLS and CDR2 to YYNGEE. The sequences come from CD4+ or CD8+ T cells sorted from blood, collected in a trial of the OX40 agonist ivuxolimab. The TCR sequence derives from an adult with an advanced solid tumor such as melanoma, head and neck, liver or kidney cancer. The chain is encoded by TRBV9 joined to TRBJ2-2; a tentative D call is TRBD1 (5 bases match). The CDR3 region has the sequence CASSTPGIGELFF. The bases read TGTGCCAGCAGCACACCAGGGATTGGGGAGCTGTTTTTT.